The present entry profiles one T cell receptor beta chain with its context. The source of the sample is a study of OX40 agonist ivuxolimab in advanced cancers. Study-level information: Ivuxolimab, an agonist antibody against OX40 (CD134), was given to patients.

Data came from immunoSEQ multiplex PCR; TCRdb stores just in-frame clones and leaves some out. The table lists some 80,000 clones, more than 75% of them singletons. Trimming removed 0 bases at V and 5 bases at J, with 8 bases between. The CDR3 is made up of 14 amino acids. CDR1 is MNHNY, CDR2 SVGAGI, per germline (reference sequence). The source material was CD4+ or CD8+ T cells sorted from blood, sampled in a trial of the OX40 agonist ivuxolimab. V usage is TRBV6-6 and J usage is TRBJ1-5, with D hard to call. This TCR was sampled from an adult with an advanced solid tumor such as melanoma, head and neck, liver or kidney cancer. The CDR3 DNA sequence: TGTGCCAGCAGTTACTCAGGACGCCATCAGCCCCAGCATTTT. Protein product: CASSYSGRHQPQHF.